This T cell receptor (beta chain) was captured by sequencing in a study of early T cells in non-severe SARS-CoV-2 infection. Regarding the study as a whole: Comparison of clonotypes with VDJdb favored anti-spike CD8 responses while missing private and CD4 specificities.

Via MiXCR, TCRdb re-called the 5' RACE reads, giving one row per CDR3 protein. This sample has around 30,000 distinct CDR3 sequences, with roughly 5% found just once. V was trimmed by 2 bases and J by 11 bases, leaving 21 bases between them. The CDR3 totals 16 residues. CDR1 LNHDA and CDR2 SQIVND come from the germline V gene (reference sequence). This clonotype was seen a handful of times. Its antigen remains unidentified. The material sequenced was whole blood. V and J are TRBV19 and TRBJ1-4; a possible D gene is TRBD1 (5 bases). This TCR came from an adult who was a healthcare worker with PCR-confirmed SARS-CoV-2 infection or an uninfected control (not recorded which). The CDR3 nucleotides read TGTGCCAGTAGTATACCCAGGGCTGGTACCACGAAGAAACTGTTTTTT. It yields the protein CASSIPRAGTTKKLFF.